This T cell receptor beta chain was sequenced during a study of molecular identifiers for immune sequencing clone quantification. CDR3 size: 14 residues. CDR1 SGHTA and CDR2 FQGNSA come from the germline V gene. One entry per CDR3 protein results from TCRdb running MiXCR on the PCR reads. The profile shows approximately 320,000 distinct CDR3 sequences, 24% of them singletons. Concerning this clonotype itself: Just one base apart from a much larger clone, this may be a read error.

This clonotype was sampled from a human donor in good health. Some libraries in this study had Jurkat cell RNA spiked in. The chain recombines TRBV7-2 with TRBJ2-1; weak D call: TRBD2 (5 bases). The sequenced material came from naive CD8+ T cells from blood, with Jurkat cell RNA spiked in. This sample's subset: FACS-sorted CD8+CD4-CCR7+CD45RA+ naive T cells. Written as DNA, the CDR3 is TGTGCCAGCAGCCCAAGCGGAGGCTACAATGAGCAGGTCTTC. Its protein is CASSPSGGYNEQVF.